The 17 T cell receptor beta chains in this list originate from one sample, sequenced in a study of blood T cell repertoires in COVID-19. TCRdb's table, derived via immunoSEQ multiplex PCR, lists solely in-frame clones and lacks some. The sample gives 450,000 or so clones, 75% to 90% of which show up once; roughly 0.84% is in the top ten. Material: peripheral blood. These receptors came from a man aged 18 to 29 with COVID-19, enrolled during active disease.

The chain uses TRBV15 and TRBJ2-7, with 8 nucleotides matching TRBD2. This CDR3 comprises 15 residues. The V segment lost 5 bases and the J segment 4 bases; nucleotides outside the gene matches: 10. Germline loops: CDR1 LNHNV, CDR2 YYDKDF (reference sequence). CDR3 in DNA: TGTGCCACCAGCTTAGGTGGAGCGGGAGAATACGAGCAGTACTTC. It specifies CATSLGGAGEYEQYF.

This chain joins TRBV2 and TRBJ2-1; possibly TRBD2 for D (6 bases). The CDR3 has 13 residues. CDR1 and CDR2 (germline): SNHLY, FYNNEI. V shed 1 base and J shed 15 bases, with 16 bases lying between them. The CDR3 region is CASSEGDGGLLFF. The DNA for the CDR3 is TGTGCCAGCAGTGAAGGCGATGGGGGACTTCTGTTCTTC. Full variable domain (remainder filled in from reference TRBV2 and TRBJ2-1): EPEVTQTPSHQVTQMGQEVILRCVPISNHLYFYWYRQILGQKVEFLVSFYNNEISEKSEIFDDQFSVERPDGSNFTLKIRSTKLEDSAMYFCASSEGDGGLLFFGPGTRLTVL.

The gene calls are TRBV7-3 and TRBJ1-1; 9 positions match TRBD1. The germline V gene encodes CDR1 SGHTA and CDR2 FQGTGA. CDR3 length equals 14 residues. V lost 4 bases to trimming and J lost 1 base; unmatched junction nucleotides: 1. The CDR3 DNA follows: TGTGCCAGCAGCTCGGGACAGGGGAACACTGAAGCTTTCTTT. Protein product: CASSSGQGNTEAFF.

A word on this clone: Other DNA sequences in the same sample also yield this CDR3. The V gene is TRBV15, the J gene TRBJ1-6, with D unclear. This CDR3 region has 13 residues. CDR1 is LNHNV and CDR2 is YYDKDF in the germline V gene (reference sequence). V lost 0 bases and J 7 bases, leaving 4 bases between the germline ends. DNA of the CDR3: TGTGCCACCAGCAGAGACAGAAATTCACCCCTCCACTTT. Its translation is CATSRDRNSPLHF.

The chain joins TRBV30 to TRBJ1-1, with a possible D match to TRBD1 (5 bases). The CDR3 extends over 13 amino acids. V lost 7 bases, J lost 0 bases, and 12 bases lay in between. Germline-derived CDR1 and CDR2 are GTSNPN and SVGIG (reference sequence). In DNA form, the CDR3 reads TGTGCCTTGACAGTTAACATGAACACTGAAGCTTTCTTT. Its protein product is CALTVNMNTEAFF.

This clone was detected a few times. The chain is built from TRBV6-2 or TRBV6-3 and TRBJ1-1; D unresolved. Trimming pared 6 bases from V and 8 bases from J, leaving 13 bases between. The germline gives CDR1 MNHEY, CDR2 SVGEGT. This CDR3 is 12 amino acids long. Written as DNA, the CDR3 is TGTGCCAGCAGCCAAATGGGCCTAGAAGCTTTCTTT. This encodes CASSQMGLEAFF.

The chain is built from TRBV5-1 and TRBJ2-3; 11 bases agree with TRBD2. Germline CDR1 SGHRS, CDR2 YFSETQ. V lost 7 bases and J lost 2; bases outside the gene matches: 12. The length of the CDR3 is 17 residues. Here the CDR3 DNA reads TGCGCCAGCGAGCCTAGCGGGAGGTCCCCTAACACAGATACGCAGTATTTT. Amino acids: CASEPSGRSPNTDTQYF.

The chain couples TRBV7-9 to TRBJ1-1; D gene ambiguous. This CDR3 is 15 amino acids long. Germline V gene lookup returns CDR1 SEHNR and CDR2 FQNEAQ (reference sequence). V was trimmed by 4 bases and J by 0 bases, leaving 12 bases between them. CDR3 residues: CASSSRRNLNTEAFF. The CDR3 bases are TGTGCCAGCAGCTCCCGGCGGAATCTGAACACTGAAGCTTTCTTT.

This chain joins TRBV27 and TRBJ2-1; D perhaps matches TRBD1 (6 bases). Trimming cost V 0 bases and J 4 bases, with 10 bases left between them. The CDR3 has 15 amino acids. Germline CDR1 MNHEY, CDR2 SMNVEV (reference sequence). CDR3 sequence reads: CASSLSGHPYNEQFF. CDR3 in DNA: TGTGCCAGCAGTTTATCGGGACACCCTTACAATGAGCAGTTCTTC.

The V gene is TRBV5-1, the J gene TRBJ2-6, with 7 bases matching TRBD1. J gave up 0 bases and V 7 bases, and 4 bases lay outside the gene matches. This CDR3 spans 15 amino acids. Germline V gives CDR1 SGHRS, CDR2 YFSETQ. CDR3 DNA sequence: TGCGCCAGCGGGGACAGTAACTCTGGGGCCAACGTCCTGACTTTC. It translates to CASGDSNSGANVLTF.

V gene TRBV30 combines with J gene TRBJ2-1; 7 bases line up with TRBD2. With 4 bases clipped from V and 9 bases from J, the junction kept 12 bases outside the gene matches. This CDR3 is 14 amino acids long. Germline V CDR1 and CDR2: GTSNPN, SVGIG (reference sequence). The CDR3 protein is CAWTSGPGGGEQFF. CDR3 DNA: TGTGCCTGGACGTCGGGACCTGGCGGGGGTGAGCAGTTCTTC.

The chain recombines TRBV7-9 with TRBJ2-5, with D possibly being TRBD2 (6 bases). Germline V gene sequence: CDR1 SEHNR, CDR2 FQNEAQ (reference sequence). The CDR3 spans 14 residues. V was shortened by 5 bases and J by 2 bases, with 12 bases between the two germline ends. CDR3 nucleotide sequence: TGTGCCAGCAGCAGAATAGCGGATCAAGAGACCCAGTACTTC. It encodes CASSRIADQETQYF.

J is TRBJ2-5 and V is TRBV3-1 (or the pseudogene TRBV3-2); 7 bases are shared with TRBD2. V dropped 3 bases and J dropped 5; count of bases not matched to a gene: 12. The CDR3 totals 16 residues. The germline V gene has CDR1 LGHDT and CDR2 YNNKEL (reference sequence). The CDR3 is CASSQTRMGGLETQYF. Written as DNA, the CDR3 is TGTGCCAGCAGCCAGACTCGAATGGGGGGGTTGGAGACCCAGTACTTC.

V is TRBV2 and J is TRBJ1-1; no clear D gene. V was trimmed by 0 bases and J by 4 bases, leaving 9 bases between them. The CDR3 runs 14 residues. The V gene's germline CDR1 is SNHLY and CDR2 FYNNEI. The CDR3 spells CASSEARDPTEAFF. The CDR3 nucleotides are TGTGCCAGCAGTGAAGCAAGAGATCCCACTGAAGCTTTCTTT.

This rearrangement joins TRBV6-6 to TRBJ2-7, with 10 bases aligning to TRBD1. This CDR3 is built from 16 residues. Germline V gives CDR1 MNHNY, CDR2 SVGAGI (reference sequence). Unmatched junction bases numbered 11, after V lost 4 bases and J lost 5 bases. The CDR3: CASSSQTPGTGDEQYF. In DNA, the CDR3 is TGTGCCAGCAGTTCCCAAACTCCCGGGACAGGGGACGAGCAGTACTTC.

The J gene is TRBJ2-2, the V gene TRBV11-3; D gene uncertain. V was shortened by 3 bases and J by 1 base, with 18 bases between the two germline ends. Germline V gives CDR1 SGHNT, CDR2 YENEEA. This CDR3 is 18 amino acids long. CDR3 residues: CASSFLLTSTKNTGELFF. The CDR3 DNA is TGTGCCAGCAGCTTCCTACTCACCTCGACAAAGAACACCGGGGAGCTGTTTTTT.

A few counts support this clone. The chain is built from TRBV6-1 and TRBJ1-2, with D unresolved. Germline loops: CDR1 MNHNS, CDR2 SASEGT. The CDR3 extends over 13 amino acids. Trimming pared 3 bases from V and 4 bases from J, leaving 9 bases between. In DNA form, the CDR3 reads TGTGCCAGCAGTGATACGGGGATCTATGGCTACACCTTC. It specifies CASSDTGIYGYTF.